This TCR beta chain was identified during a study of T cell responses to AZD1222 COVID-19 vaccine. Data came from immunoSEQ multiplex PCR; TCRdb stores just in-frame clones and leaves some out. The table has about 150,000 clones, 80% to 95% seen once. Trimming removed 6 bases from V and 7 bases from J, with 13 bases in between. CDR1 and CDR2 (germline): MGHDK, SYGVNS. CDR3 length equals 13 residues. V usage is TRBV25-1 and J usage is TRBJ1-5; unclear D gene. This receptor was obtained from an adult who received the AZD1222 COVID-19 vaccine. This specimen was peripheral blood, taken 28 days after the second AZD1222 dose. CDR3 bases: TGTGCCAGCAGCGGTACAGTGGGACAGCCCCAGCATTTT. Protein sequence: CASSGTVGQPQHF.